These T cell receptor beta chains were read from a single sample in a study of T cells after yellow fever vaccination. TCRdb reprocessed the 5' RACE reads via MiXCR and lists one record per CDR3 protein. This sample has about 250,000 distinct CDR3 sequences, with approximately 3.5% found just once. Here the sequenced sample was PBMCs, taken 15 days after the yellow fever booster vaccination. The receptors were sampled from a man younger than 30 who received the YFV17D yellow fever vaccine. CDR3s include the opening cysteine and the closing phenylalanine or tryptophan. Each record gives: J gene, D gene, clone size, V gene, CDR3 DNA, CDR3 protein. D genes are given only for firm matches. Clone size is shown for a subset of rows, as once, few, many or a class of expanded clone.

TRBJ2-3 - many TRBV7-2 TGTGCCAGCAGCTACGCTAGCTTAGATACGCAGTATTTT CASSYASLDTQYF
TRBJ2-7 TRBD1 many TRBV20-1 TGCAGTGCCAGGTCCGGGACAGACTACGAGCAGTACTTC CSARSGTDYEQYF
TRBJ1-2 TRBD1 many TRBV29-1 TGCAGCGTCACTCCATTCCCGGGACAGGGCTATGGCTACACCTTC CSVTPFPGQGYGYTF
TRBJ1-2 - many TRBV7-9 TGTGCCAGCAGCCACAGGGAGGAGCACTATGGCTACACCTTC CASSHREEHYGYTF
TRBJ2-7 - - TRBV5-1 TGCGCCAGCAGCTTAGGTACAGGGATCTACTCCTACGAGCAGTACTTC CASSLGTGIYSYEQYF
TRBJ1-6 - many TRBV28 TGTGCCAGCAGGCATGACAGATCGAATTCACCCCTCCACTTT CASRHDRSNSPLHF
TRBJ2-6 - - TRBV15 TGTGCCACCAGCCAAGTCTTGCTGACTAGCTCTGGGGCCAACGTCCTGACTTTC CATSQVLLTSSGANVLTF
TRBJ2-3 - - TRBV4-3 TGCGCCAGCAGCCAACGGTGGAGCACAGATACGCAGTATTTT CASSQRWSTDTQYF
TRBJ1-2 - few TRBV10-3 TGTGCCATCAGTGGTCGAGAGTCCCGGGATGGCTACACCTTC CAISGRESRDGYTF
TRBJ2-5 - many TRBV3-1 TGTGCCAGCAGGGGGGTCCCAGAGACCCAGTACTTC CASRGVPETQYF
TRBJ2-2 - many TRBV9 TGTGCCAGCAGCGCTGGACGGAGTAACACCGGGGAGCTGTTTTTT CASSAGRSNTGELFF
TRBJ2-2 - - TRBV5-1 TGCGCCAGCAGCTTGTCTTCCAACACCGGGGAGCTGTTTTTT CASSLSSNTGELFF
TRBJ1-6 - - TRBV19 TGTGCCAGTAGTATGTATGGCCGGCGGGGCGATTCACCCCTCCACTTT CASSMYGRRGDSPLHF
TRBJ2-5 - many TRBV12-3/TRBV12-4 TGTGCCAGCAGTTCAGCGGACGGTGAGACCCAGTACTTC CASSSADGETQYF
TRBJ2-1 - many TRBV7-9 TGTGCCAGCAACCGTGGGATAAATGAGCAGTTCTTC CASNRGINEQFF
TRBJ1-5 - many TRBV27 TGTGCCAGCAAAGAGAAGAGTAAAGATAGCAATCAGCCCCAGCATTTT CASKEKSKDSNQPQHF
TRBJ2-2 - many TRBV6-6 TGTGCCAGCAGCCCTCCTGGTGGAGGGCACACCGGGGAGCTGTTTTTT CASSPPGGGHTGELFF
TRBJ1-5 - many TRBV18 TGTGCCAGCGCCGAGGCTTCTCAGCCCCAGCATTTT CASAEASQPQHF
TRBJ2-2 TRBD1 many TRBV7-9 TGTGCCAGCAGCCCGGACAGGCGCAACACCGGGGAGCTGTTTTTT CASSPDRRNTGELFF
TRBJ2-5 TRBD1 many TRBV6-5 TGTGCCAGCAGTTTGGGACAGCTGGAAGAGACCCAGTACTTC CASSLGQLEETQYF
TRBJ2-7 TRBD2 many TRBV6-1 TGTGCCAGTGCTAGCGGGGGAAATACCTACGAGCAGTACTTC CASASGGNTYEQYF
TRBJ2-2 - many TRBV3-1 TGTGCCAGCAGCCAAGACGGGAACACCGGGGAGCTGTTTTTT CASSQDGNTGELFF
TRBJ1-5 - many TRBV6-5 TGTGCCAGCAGTTCCCGCCGGGGGATTAGCAATCAGCCCCAGCATTTT CASSSRRGISNQPQHF
TRBJ1-1 - many TRBV6-2/TRBV6-3 TGTGCCAGCAGTGCTAACCCTCATCGGACTGAAGCTTTCTTT CASSANPHRTEAFF
TRBJ2-5 - many TRBV4-3 TGCGCCAGCAGCCAAGAAACTTGGGGAACGCAGTACTTC CASSQETWGTQYF
TRBJ2-6 - many TRBV5-5 TGTGCCAGCAGCCGGCTGTACTCTGGGGCCAACGTCCTGACTTTC CASSRLYSGANVLTF
TRBJ2-1 - many TRBV7-2 TGTGCCAGCAGCCGATTGGGGGGCTGGGATGAGCAGTTCTTC CASSRLGGWDEQFF
TRBJ1-2 TRBD1 many TRBV5-1 TGCGCCAGCAGCTGGGGACAGGGCAAGGACGATGGCTACACCTTC CASSWGQGKDDGYTF
TRBJ1-1 - - TRBV5-1 TGCGCCAGCAGCTTGGCGGGGGCCGGGAACACTGAAGCTTTCTTT CASSLAGAGNTEAFF
TRBJ1-5 TRBD1 many TRBV7-8 TGTGCCAGCAGCCCCCGACAGGGCGGTTTTCATCAGCCCCAGCATTTT CASSPRQGGFHQPQHF
TRBJ2-7 TRBD1 many TRBV20-1 TGCAGTGCTTACAGGACAGGGGGCGGCGAGCAGTACTTC CSAYRTGGGEQYF
TRBJ2-5 - many TRBV7-9 TGTGCCAGCACCCCTCCCACTATTGGGGCAGAGACCCAGTACTTC CASTPPTIGAETQYF
TRBJ2-3 - many TRBV29-1 TGCAGCCCGACTTATCACGATACGCAGTATTTT CSPTYHDTQYF
TRBJ1-6 - few TRBV5-1 TGCGCCAGCAGCTTGGGGACGGGCTCACCCCTCCACTTT CASSLGTGSPLHF
TRBJ1-1 - few TRBV7-2 TGTGCCAGCAGCTTACATTGGGTCGCTGAAGCTTTCTTT CASSLHWVAEAFF
TRBJ2-3 - many TRBV27 TGTGCCAGCAGTCCGTGGACAGCATCAACAGATACGCAGTATTTT CASSPWTASTDTQYF
TRBJ2-5 TRBD2 many TRBV7-2 TGTGCCAGCAGCTCTCCTAGCGGGGGGATGCGAGAGACCCAGTACTTC CASSSPSGGMRETQYF
TRBJ2-3 TRBD1 many TRBV5-1 TGCGCCAGCGGAGGGGACAGGGGGTCCACAGATACGCAGTATTTT CASGGDRGSTDTQYF
TRBJ2-2 - many TRBV7-2 TGTGCCAGCAGCACGGGGCCGAGGGACGGGGAGCTGTTTTTT CASSTGPRDGELFF
TRBJ2-3 - many TRBV5-1 TGCGCCAGCAGCTTGGCCCTTCTATCGGGCACAGATACGCAGTATTTT CASSLALLSGTDTQYF
TRBJ1-2 - many TRBV12-3/TRBV12-4 TGTGCCAGCAGTGCAGCGAGTTACGGCTACACCTTC CASSAASYGYTF
TRBJ1-6 - many TRBV5-1 TGCGCCAGCAGCTTGGGACCGGGACACAATAATTCACCCCTCCACTTT CASSLGPGHNNSPLHF
TRBJ1-1 - many TRBV7-8 TGTGCCAGCAGCTCGACCACACCCCGTTATAACACTGAAGCTTTCTTT CASSSTTPRYNTEAFF
TRBJ1-6 TRBD1 many TRBV7-2 TGTGCCAGCAGCTCCCGGGACAGGGGGCCGCTCCTCCACTTT CASSSRDRGPLLHF
TRBJ1-2 - - TRBV4-1 TGCGCCAGCAGCCAACCTGGTCAGGCGACTATCTATGGCTTCACCTTC CASSQPGQATIYGFTF
TRBJ2-1 - many TRBV7-8 TGTGCCAGCAGCTTAAGGAGGTGGGGCAGCTCCTACAATGAGCAGTTCTTC CASSLRRWGSSYNEQFF
TRBJ1-6 - few TRBV2 TGTGCCAGCCAATCCTCCTTCTATTCACCCCTCCACTTT CASQSSFYSPLHF
TRBJ2-7 TRBD1 many TRBV7-2 TGTGCCAGCAGCCGGACAGGGGGATCAACCTACGAGCAGTACTTC CASSRTGGSTYEQYF
TRBJ2-4 - many TRBV7-2 TGTGCCAGCAGCTTCCACCAGGGCGGTAACATTCAGTACTTC CASSFHQGGNIQYF
TRBJ2-7 - many TRBV6-5 TGTGCCAGCAGCAGGACCGTTCAGATGCACTACGAGCAGTACTTC CASSRTVQMHYEQYF
TRBJ2-1 - many TRBV11-1 TGTGCCAGCAACCTCCTACGGGGCGACACCTACAATGAGCAGTTCTTC CASNLLRGDTYNEQFF
TRBJ2-3 - many TRBV20-1 TGCAGTGGGGGGATCACAGATACGCAGTATTTT CSGGITDTQYF
TRBJ2-5 TRBD2 many TRBV11-2 TGTGCCAGCAGCGGAGGGGTAGCGGGGGGAATCCAAGAGACCCAGTACTTC CASSGGVAGGIQETQYF
TRBJ2-1 - many TRBV7-3 TGTGCCAGCAGCCAGGACTATTACAATGAGCAGTTCTTC CASSQDYYNEQFF
TRBJ2-7 - many TRBV7-9 TGTGCCAGCAGCTTAGGGGGGGAATACGAGCAGTACTTC CASSLGGEYEQYF